This T cell receptor (beta chain) is drawn from a study of cytomegalovirus exposure and HLA in healthy donors. Study-wide results and caveats: An observed cluster of highly shared sequence variants was recorded as a likely sequencing artifact. For TCR beta chains, V- and J-gene trimming was later linked to a missense DCLRE1C variant.

Germline-derived CDR1 and CDR2 are KGHSH and LQKENI. Trimming took 2 bases from V and 4 from J; bases not matched to a gene: 4. There are 14 residues in the CDR3. Regarding this clone: What it binds is unknown.

It was with 60 Vbeta and 13 Jbeta primers that the PCR ran. In the source study's methods: The authors later counted some 76 million unique TCR beta chains, about 11 million of them shared. Measured with immunoSEQ multiplex PCR; TCRdb has only the in-frame clones, and not every one. V and J calls and clone size come straight from that table; D and trimming were deduced from the DNA. The table has 150,000 to 200,000 clones, roughly 80% seen once. Source material: PBMCs. This chain links TRBV18 with TRBJ2-7; TRBD2 matches at 8 bases. The source is a human donor in good health. CDR3 sequence (DNA): TGTGCCAGCTCACCAGCGGGGGGCGGGTACGAGCAGTACTTC. Encoded protein: CASSPAGGGYEQYF.